This T cell receptor (beta chain) was sequenced in a study of graft-versus-host responses after intestinal transplantation. About the research overall: Recipients were given multivisceral, liver-intestinal, or isolated intestinal transplants. The recipients all started with anti-thymocyte globulin induction and then took tacrolimus and steroids for 3 to 4 years. Study-wide results and limits: Present in recipient marrow, GvH clones included some that appeared first in ileum or blood.

V was cut by 4 bases and J by 1 base, with 14 bases left in between. The CDR3 spans 16 residues. CDR1 is MNHEY and CDR2 is SVGAGI in the germline V gene. Turning to this clone: The antigen remains unidentified.

Profiling relied on immunoSEQ multiplex PCR, and the TCRdb table lists in-frame clones only, not all of them. The repertoire has around 110,000 clones, 90% of them found once; the top ten carry around 0.2%. Sequencing was performed on unstimulated CD4+ T cells sorted from spleen or lymph node cells, taken before intestinal transplant. The clonotype was recovered from a human donor who received an intestinal transplant. J is TRBJ1-5 and V is TRBV6-5; a possible D gene is TRBD1 (5 bases). DNA of the CDR3: TGTGCCAGCAGTTCAGGCAGGGTAGGGAGCAATCAGCCCCAGCATTTT. Translation: CASSSGRVGSNQPQHF.